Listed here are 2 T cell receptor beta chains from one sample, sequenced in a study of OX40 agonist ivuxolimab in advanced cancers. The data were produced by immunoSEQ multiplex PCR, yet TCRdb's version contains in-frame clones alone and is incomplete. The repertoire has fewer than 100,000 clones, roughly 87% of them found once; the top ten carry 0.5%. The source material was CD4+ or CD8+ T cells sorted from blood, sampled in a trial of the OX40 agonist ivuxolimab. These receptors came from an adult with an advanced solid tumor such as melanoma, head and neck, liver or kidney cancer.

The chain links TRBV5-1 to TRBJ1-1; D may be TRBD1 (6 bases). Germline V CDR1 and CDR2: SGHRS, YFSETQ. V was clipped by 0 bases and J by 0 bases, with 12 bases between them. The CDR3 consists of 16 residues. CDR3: CASSLAAGQLNTEAFF. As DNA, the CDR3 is TGCGCCAGCAGCTTGGCCGCAGGACAGTTGAACACTGAAGCTTTCTTT.

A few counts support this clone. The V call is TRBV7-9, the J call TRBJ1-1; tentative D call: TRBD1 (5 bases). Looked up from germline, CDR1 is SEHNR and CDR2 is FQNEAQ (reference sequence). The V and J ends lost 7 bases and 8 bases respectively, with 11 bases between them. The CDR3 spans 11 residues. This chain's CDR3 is CASTSWGEAFF. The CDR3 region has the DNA TGTGCCAGCACCTCATGGGGGGAAGCTTTCTTT.